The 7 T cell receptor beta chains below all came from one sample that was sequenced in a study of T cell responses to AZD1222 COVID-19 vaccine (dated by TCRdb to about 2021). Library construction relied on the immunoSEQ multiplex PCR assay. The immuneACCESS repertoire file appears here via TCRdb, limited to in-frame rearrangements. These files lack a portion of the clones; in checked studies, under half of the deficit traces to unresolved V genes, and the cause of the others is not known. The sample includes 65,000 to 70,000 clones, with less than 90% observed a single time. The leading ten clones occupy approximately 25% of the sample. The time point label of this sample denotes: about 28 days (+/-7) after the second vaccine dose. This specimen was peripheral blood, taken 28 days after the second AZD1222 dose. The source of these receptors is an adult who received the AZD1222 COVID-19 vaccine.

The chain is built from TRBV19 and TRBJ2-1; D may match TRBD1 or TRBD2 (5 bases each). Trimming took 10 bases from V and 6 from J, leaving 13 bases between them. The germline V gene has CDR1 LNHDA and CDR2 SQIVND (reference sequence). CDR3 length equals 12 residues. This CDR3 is CATAGRANEQFF. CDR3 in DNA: TGTGCCACCGCGGGCAGGGCCAATGAGCAGTTCTTC.

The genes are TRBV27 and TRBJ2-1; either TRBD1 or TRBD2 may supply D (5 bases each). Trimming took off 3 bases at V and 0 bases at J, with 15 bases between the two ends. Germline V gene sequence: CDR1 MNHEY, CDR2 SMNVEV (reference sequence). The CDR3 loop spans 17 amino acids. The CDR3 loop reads CASSFKGPRSSYNEQFF. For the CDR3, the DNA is TGTGCCAGCAGTTTCAAGGGACCACGAAGCTCCTACAATGAGCAGTTCTTC.

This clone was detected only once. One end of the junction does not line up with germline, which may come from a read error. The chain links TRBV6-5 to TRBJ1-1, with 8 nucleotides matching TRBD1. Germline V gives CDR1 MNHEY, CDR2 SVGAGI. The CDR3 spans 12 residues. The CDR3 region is CASGWERSGTGF. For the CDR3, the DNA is TGTGCCAGCGGTTGGGAGAGATCCGGGACAGGTTTT.

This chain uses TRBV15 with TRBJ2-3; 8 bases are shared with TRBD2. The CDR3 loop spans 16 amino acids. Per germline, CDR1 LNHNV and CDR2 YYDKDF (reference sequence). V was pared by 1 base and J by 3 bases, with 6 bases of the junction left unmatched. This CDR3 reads CATSRAGGGGTDTQYF. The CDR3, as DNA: TGTGCCACCAGCAGAGCCGGGGGCGGGGGGACAGATACGCAGTATTTT. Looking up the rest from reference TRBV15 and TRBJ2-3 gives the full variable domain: DAMVIQNPRYQVTQFGKPVTLSCSQTLNHNVMYWYQQKSSQAPKLLFHYYDKDFNNEADTPDNFQSRRPNTSFCFLDIRSPGLGDTAMYLCATSRAGGGGTDTQYFGPGTRLTVL.

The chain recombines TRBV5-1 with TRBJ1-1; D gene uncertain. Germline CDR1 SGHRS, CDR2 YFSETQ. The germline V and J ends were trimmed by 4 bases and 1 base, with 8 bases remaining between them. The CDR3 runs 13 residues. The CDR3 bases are TGCGCCAGCAGCCACCCGCCGAACACTGAAGCTTTCTTT. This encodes CASSHPPNTEAFF.

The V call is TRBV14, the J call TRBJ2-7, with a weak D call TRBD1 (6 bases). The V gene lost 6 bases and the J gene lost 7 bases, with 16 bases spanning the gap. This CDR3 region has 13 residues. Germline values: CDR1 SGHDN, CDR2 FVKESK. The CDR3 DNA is TGTGCCAGCAGTCAGATGACAGGAGGAGAGCAGTACTTC. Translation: CASSQMTGGEQYF. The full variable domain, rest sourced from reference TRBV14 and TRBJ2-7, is EAGVTQFPSHSVIEKGQTVTLRCDPISGHDNLYWYRRVMGKEIKFLLHFVKESKQDESGMPNNRFLAERTGGTYSTLKVQPAELEDSGVYFCASSQMTGGEQYFGPGTRLTVT.

The CDR3 spells CASSLDAGTGGPTGELFF. The CDR3 DNA reads as TGTGCCAGCAGCTTAGATGCCGGGACAGGGGGACCCACCGGGGAGCTGTTTTTT. The chain uses TRBV7-8 and TRBJ2-2; 11 bases line up with TRBD1. The CDR3 consists of 18 residues. Trimming at V came to 1 base and at J to 4 bases, leaving 8 bases not matched to a gene. Germline V gene data show CDR1 as SGHVS and CDR2 as FQNEAQ.